The clone carrying this T cell receptor (delta chain) was seen more than once but under ten times. Its target is unknown. CDR3 length: 16 amino acids. V lost 7 bases, J lost 10 bases, and 22 bases stayed unmatched. Germline CDR1 NSMFDY, CDR2 ISSIKDK. This sample was taken from a study of Vδ1+ human thymocytes. Extracted RNA was reverse transcribed into cDNA. The CDR3 regions were amplified by multiplex PCR from V-gene primers to a constant-region primer. TCRdb made new clone calls on the multiplex PCR reads using CATT. The data hold just under 55,000 delta-chain clones, with roughly 15% observed a single time. Broader study findings: Thymic TRG and TRD repertoires appeared highly polyclonal.

The chain has TRAV29/DV5 and TRDJ1; 10 bases line up with TRDD3. Sequences were obtained from Vdelta1+ gamma-delta thymocytes from the thymus. Documented subset: FACS-sorted CD3+ TCRalphabeta- TCRVdelta1+ TCRVdelta2- thymocytes. The source of this sequence is a boy under two years old who had congenital heart surgery. CDR3 sequence: CATPAIVVGDTWGLIF. The CDR3 DNA reads TGTGCAACACCGGCCATAGTAGTGGGGGATACTTGGGGACTCATCTTT.